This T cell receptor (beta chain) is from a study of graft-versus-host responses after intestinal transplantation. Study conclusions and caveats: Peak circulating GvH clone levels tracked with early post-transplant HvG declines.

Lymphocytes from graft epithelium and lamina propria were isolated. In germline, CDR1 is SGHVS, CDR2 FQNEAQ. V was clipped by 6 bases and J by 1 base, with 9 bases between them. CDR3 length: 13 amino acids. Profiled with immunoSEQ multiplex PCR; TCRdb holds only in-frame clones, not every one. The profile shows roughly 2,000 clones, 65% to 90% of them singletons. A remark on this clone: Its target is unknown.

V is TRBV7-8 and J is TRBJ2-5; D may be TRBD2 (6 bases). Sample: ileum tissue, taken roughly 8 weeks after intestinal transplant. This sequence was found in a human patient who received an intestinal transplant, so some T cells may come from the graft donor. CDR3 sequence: CASRGTLQETQYF. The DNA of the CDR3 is TGTGCCAGCAGAGGGACTCTCCAAGAGACCCAGTACTTC. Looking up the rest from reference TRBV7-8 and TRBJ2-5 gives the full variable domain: GAGVSQSPRYKVAKRGQDVALRCDPISGHVSLFWYQQALGQGPEFLTYFQNEAQLDKSGLPSDRFFAERPEGSVSTLKIQRTQQEDSAVYLCASRGTLQETQYFGPGTRLLVL.